Listed here is a single T cell receptor (beta chain). Its specificity is not known. The germline V and J ends were trimmed by 4 bases and 4 bases, with 15 bases remaining between them. Germline V CDR1 and CDR2: LGHNA, YNFKEQ. The CDR3 extends over 15 amino acids. These data come from a study of PD-1 blockade in classical Hodgkin lymphoma. Study-wide points: Reported baseline diversity: healthy donors highest, relapsed/refractory patients lowest. Patients starting nivolumab under 1 year after ASCT were excluded.

Some clones are missing from TCRdb's copy, which holds only in-frame ones; the method was immunoSEQ multiplex PCR. The sample carries more than 9,000 clones, 74% recorded once. Documented time point: cycle 4 day 1 (C4D1), after five to seven weeks of nivolumab. All patients relapsed after autologous stem cell transplantation, and brentuximab vedotin exposure varied. Magnetic depletion of unwanted cells isolated CD4+ T cells from thawed PBMCs. The best responses consisted of complete response, partial response or progressive disease. The sequences come from CD4+ T cells from blood, collected before the fourth cycle of nivolumab. This TCR was sampled from a human donor with classical Hodgkin lymphoma. The chain joins TRBV4-2 to TRBJ2-3; D is uncertain. The CDR3, as DNA: TGTGCCAGCAGCCCCCCCCGAGGAACGCCAGATACGCAGTATTTT. Translation: CASSPPRGTPDTQYF.